Presented here are 6 T cell receptor beta chains from one specimen sequenced in a study of shared clonotypes between healthy human individuals. Assay used: immunoSEQ multiplex PCR; TCRdb lists only in-frame clones, some missing. The sample comprises some 980,000 clones, approximately 80% of which are singletons, and about 1.5% rests with the top ten. Material: memory CD4+ T cells sorted from blood. The sample's subset: CD45RA-negative fraction. All receptors come from a man between 18 and 29 years old in good health.

V and J are TRBV7-8 and TRBJ1-5; maybe TRBD1 (5 bases). Trimming pared 5 bases from V and 5 bases from J, leaving 13 bases between. Germline V CDR1 and CDR2: SGHVS, FQNEAQ. The CDR3 is 14 residues long. CDR3: CASSLPGPHQPQHF. The CDR3, as DNA: TGTGCCAGCAGCCTGCCGGGACCTCATCAGCCCCAGCATTTT.

The CDR3 region has the DNA TGTGCCAGTAGAAGAGCCGGGACAGGAACTAACTATGGCTACACCTTC. The encoded protein is CASRRAGTGTNYGYTF. J is TRBJ1-2 and V is TRBV19; 8 bases line up with TRBD1. V shed 6 bases and J 0 bases; nucleotides not matched to a gene: 9. The CDR3 is 16 residues long. Germline V CDR1 and CDR2: LNHDA, SQIVND (reference sequence).

The chain joins TRBV18 to TRBJ2-7; D gene uncertain. This CDR3 has 14 amino acids. V was cut by 2 bases and J by 0 bases, with 8 bases left in between. Germline V gene data show CDR1 as KGHSH and CDR2 as LQKENI. The CDR3 DNA sequence: TGTGCCAGCTCACCATCGGGTCCCTCCTACGAGCAGTACTTC. This translates into CASSPSGPSYEQYF.

This clone was found many times. The rearrangement uses TRBV29-1 and TRBJ2-3; D unresolved. This CDR3 contains 11 residues. The V gene's germline CDR1 is SQVTM and CDR2 ANQGSEA. The V gene lost 0 bases and the J gene lost 7 bases, with 5 bases spanning the gap. The CDR3 DNA reads TGCAGCGTTGAAGAGGGCAATACGCAGTATTTT. Translating it yields CSVEEGNTQYF.

The chain uses TRBV18 and TRBJ1-4; 7 positions match TRBD1. V was clipped by 5 bases and J by 5 bases; unmatched bases: 5. Germline V CDR1 and CDR2: KGHSH, LQKENI. CDR3 length: 14 amino acids. The CDR3 loop is CASSADRSNEKLFF. The CDR3 DNA is TGTGCCAGCTCAGCGGACAGGTCAAATGAAAAACTGTTTTTT.

The chain carries TRBV7-9 and TRBJ2-2; 13 positions match TRBD2. This CDR3 has 17 residues. Germline V CDR1 and CDR2: SEHNR, FQNEAQ (reference sequence). V lost 7 bases and J lost 5; bases outside the gene matches: 10. CDR3 nucleotide sequence: TGTGCCAGCACCCTAGCCCAGACTAGCGGGAGGACCGGGGAGCTGTTTTTT. It encodes CASTLAQTSGRTGELFF.